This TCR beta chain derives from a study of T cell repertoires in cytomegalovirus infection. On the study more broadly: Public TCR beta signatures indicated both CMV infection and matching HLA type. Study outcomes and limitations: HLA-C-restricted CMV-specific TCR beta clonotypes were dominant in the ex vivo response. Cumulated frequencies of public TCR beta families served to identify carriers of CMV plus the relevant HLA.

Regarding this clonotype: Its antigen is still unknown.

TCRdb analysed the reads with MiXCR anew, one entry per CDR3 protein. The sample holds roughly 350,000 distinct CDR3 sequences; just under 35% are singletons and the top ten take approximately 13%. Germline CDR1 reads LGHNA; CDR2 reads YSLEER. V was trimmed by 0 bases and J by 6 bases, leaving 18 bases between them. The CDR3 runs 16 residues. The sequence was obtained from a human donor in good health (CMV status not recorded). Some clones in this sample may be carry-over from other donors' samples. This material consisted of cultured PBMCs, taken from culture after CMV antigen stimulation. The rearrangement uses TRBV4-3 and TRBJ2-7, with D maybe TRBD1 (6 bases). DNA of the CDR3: TGCGCCAGCAGCCAAGATGGTAGGGGGTCCGTCGGCGAGCAGTACTTC. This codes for CASSQDGRGSVGEQYF.